The 25 T cell receptor beta chains below all came from one sample that was sequenced in a study of T cell responses to AZD1222 COVID-19 vaccine. The table came from immunoSEQ multiplex PCR; TCRdb's copy has only in-frame clones and leaves some out. The sample includes some 150,000 clones, about 90% seen only once; the top ten take approximately 9%. Sample: peripheral blood, taken 28 days after the second AZD1222 dose. The receptor source for this set is an adult who received the AZD1222 COVID-19 vaccine.

This clone was recorded once. The chain is built from TRBV7-2 and TRBJ2-1; TRBD2 matches at 8 bases. CDR3 length equals 19 residues. Germline V gene sequence: CDR1 SGHTA, CDR2 FQGNSA. V lost 4 bases and J lost 1; bases outside the gene matches: 15. As DNA, the CDR3 is TGTGCCAGCAGCTCGAGGACTAGCCCGGGATGGTGGTCCTACAATGAGCAGTTCTTC. Its protein is CASSSRTSPGWWSYNEQFF.

J is TRBJ1-3 and V is TRBV28; 7 bases agree with TRBD1. CDR1 and CDR2 from the germline V gene are MDHEN and SYDVKM. The CDR3 loop spans 14 amino acids. V shed 7 bases, J shed 3 bases, and the junction held 6 bases outside the gene matches. The CDR3 loop reads CASIRRDSGNTIYF. The CDR3 DNA reads TGTGCCAGCATTCGCCGGGACAGTGGAAACACCATATATTTT.

The chain carries TRBV5-1 and TRBJ1-2, with D possibly matching TRBD1 (5 bases). V lost 0 bases, J lost 2 bases, and 11 bases lay in between. The CDR3 is made up of 15 amino acids. Germline V gene lookup returns CDR1 SGHRS and CDR2 YFSETQ. CDR3 sequence: CASSLERGPNYGYTF. The DNA for the CDR3 is TGCGCCAGCAGCTTGGAAAGGGGCCCCAACTATGGCTACACCTTC.

The chain combines TRBV18 with TRBJ2-1, with 9 nucleotides matching TRBD2. The V gene end was trimmed by 6 bases and the J gene end by 6 bases; junction bases not matched to a gene: 9. The germline V gene encodes CDR1 KGHSH and CDR2 LQKENI. This CDR3 comprises 15 residues. The CDR3 DNA sequence: TGTGCCAGCTCCCGCGGGCTAGCGGGACCCAATGAGCAGTTCTTC. Its translation is CASSRGLAGPNEQFF.

The V gene is TRBV7-2, the J gene TRBJ2-5, with D possibly matching TRBD2 (5 bases). CDR1 and CDR2 (germline): SGHTA, FQGNSA. This CDR3 comprises 14 residues. V lost 5 bases, J lost 1 base, and 11 bases lay in between. CDR3 in amino acids: CASSPDRGQETQYF. In DNA form, the CDR3 reads TGTGCCAGCAGCCCCGACCGGGGCCAAGAGACCCAGTACTTC.

V and J are TRBV5-1 and TRBJ2-7; D ambiguous. Per the germline V gene, CDR1 is SGHRS and CDR2 is YFSETQ. This CDR3 is 12 amino acids long. Trimming took off 5 bases at V and 1 base at J, with 7 bases between the two ends. CDR3 DNA: TGCGCCAGCAGTAACCCTTCCTACGAGCAGTACTTC. Translation gives CASSNPSYEQYF. The full variable domain, completed using reference TRBV5-1 and TRBJ2-7, is KAGVTQTPRYLIKTRGQQVTLSCSPISGHRSVSWYQQTPGQGLQFLFEYFSETQRNKGNFPGRFSGRQFSNSRSEMNVSTLELGDSALYLCASSNPSYEQYFGPGTRLTVT.

The chain couples TRBV5-6 to TRBJ2-7, with D possibly being TRBD2 (6 bases). The CDR3 is 15 residues long. Trimming took off 4 bases at V and 1 base at J, with 15 bases between the two ends. The germline gives CDR1 SGHDT, CDR2 YYEEEE. Here the CDR3 reads CASSPWRAGSYEQYF. The CDR3 nucleotides are TGTGCCAGCAGCCCTTGGAGAGCGGGTTCCTACGAGCAGTACTTC.

This clone is a singleton in its sample. This rearrangement joins TRBV15 to TRBJ1-3; D remains unclear. V was trimmed by 5 bases and J by 0 bases, leaving 5 bases between them. Germline loops: CDR1 LNHNV, CDR2 YYDKDF (reference sequence). The CDR3 sequence is 13 residues long. Here the CDR3 DNA reads TGTGCCACCAGCTCTCACTCTGGAAACACCATATATTTT. This gives the protein CATSSHSGNTIYF.

The genes are TRBV11-2 and TRBJ1-2, with D uncertain. There are 17 residues in the CDR3. In germline, CDR1 is SGHAT, CDR2 FQNNGV. Trimming shortened V by 5 bases and J by 4 bases, and 23 bases separated the two germline ends. The CDR3 reads CASSPLVGRGLPYGYTF. DNA for the CDR3: TGTGCCAGCAGCCCCCTGGTTGGTCGGGGATTACCCTATGGCTACACCTTC.

The rearrangement links TRBV3-1 (or the pseudogene TRBV3-2) to TRBJ1-2, with no clear D. The germline gives CDR1 LGHDT, CDR2 YNNKEL (reference sequence). CDR3 length: 14 residues. The V end lost 1 base, the J end lost 5 bases, and 11 bases lay between the germline ends. Here the CDR3 DNA reads TGTGCCAGCAGCCAAGGCGGTTACGGGTATGGCTACACCTTC. Residues: CASSQGGYGYGYTF.

The V gene is TRBV5-1, the J gene TRBJ2-7; unclear D gene. Per the germline V gene, CDR1 is SGHRS and CDR2 is YFSETQ. Trimming took 4 bases from V and 0 from J, leaving 11 bases between them. This CDR3 region has 14 residues. The CDR3 bases are TGCGCCAGCAGCCTGGACGGTGACTCCTACGAGCAGTACTTC. Translation gives CASSLDGDSYEQYF.

The chain uses TRBV5-1 and TRBJ2-6; 7 nucleotides line up with TRBD1. The CDR3 sequence is 19 residues long. Germline CDR1 SGHRS, CDR2 YFSETQ. After removal of 6 bases from V and 0 bases from J, the junction contained 15 bases not matched to a gene. CDR3 nucleotides: TGCGCCAGCACCCCACAGGGGTTCCCAAGTTACTCTGGGGCCAACGTCCTGACTTTC. As protein: CASTPQGFPSYSGANVLTF.

The V gene is TRBV7-8, the J gene TRBJ1-6; 7 bases match TRBD1. This CDR3 is built from 18 residues. V trimming: 1 base; J trimming: 6 bases; junction bases outside the gene matches: 12. Germline lookup yields CDR1 SGHVS and CDR2 FQNEAQ. CDR3 DNA: TGTGCCAGCAGCTTAGTGGAGGGCCGGACAGGTTTTAATTCACCCCTCCACTTT. Residues: CASSLVEGRTGFNSPLHF.

J is TRBJ1-2 and V is TRBV7-9; no definite D call. CDR1 and CDR2 (germline): SEHNR, FQNEAQ (reference sequence). Trimming took 2 bases from V and 4 from J, leaving 8 bases between them. This CDR3 comprises 13 residues. The CDR3 region has the DNA TGTGCCAGCAGCTTATTGGAAATCTATGGCTACACCTTC. It codes for CASSLLEIYGYTF.

This sequence joins TRBV6-5 and TRBJ1-6, with D unresolved. Germline CDR1 MNHEY, CDR2 SVGAGI. Trimming removed 0 bases at V and 10 bases at J, with 13 bases between. CDR3 length: 15 residues. CDR3 residues: CASSYSRGMRSPLHF. CDR3 sequence (DNA): TGTGCCAGCAGTTACTCGCGAGGGATGCGGTCACCCCTCCACTTT.

In this sample, this clone turned up a few times. The J gene is TRBJ2-5, the V gene TRBV28; 13 bases fit TRBD2. J was trimmed by 6 bases and V by 10 bases; bases with no gene match: 14. The CDR3 loop spans 16 amino acids. The germline gives CDR1 MDHEN, CDR2 SYDVKM. As DNA, the CDR3 is TGTGCCACCGCTGTCGGACTAGCGGGAGTAAAGAAGACCCAGTACTTC. Translating gives CATAVGLAGVKKTQYF.

The rearrangement uses TRBV18 and TRBJ2-2; D remains unclear. CDR1 KGHSH and CDR2 LQKENI come from the germline V gene. Trimming shortened V by 1 base and J by 6 bases, and 6 bases separated the two germline ends. The CDR3 is 13 residues long. The CDR3 region is CASSPRAAGELFF. The DNA for the CDR3 is TGTGCCAGCTCACCACGGGCGGCCGGGGAGCTGTTTTTT.

The rearrangement uses TRBV9 and TRBJ1-2; 7 nucleotides align to TRBD1. The CDR3 spans 14 residues. V was pared by 3 bases and J by 5 bases, with 7 bases of the junction left unmatched. Germline V gives CDR1 SGDLS, CDR2 YYNGEE. The CDR3 here is CASSGPGGGYGYTF. The CDR3, as DNA: TGTGCCAGCAGCGGACCAGGGGGAGGGTATGGCTACACCTTC.

This clone is medium-sized in the sample. The chain combines TRBV27 with TRBJ2-1, with 9 bases that match TRBD2. CDR1 is MNHEY and CDR2 is SMNVEV in the germline V gene (reference sequence). CDR3 size: 15 residues. With V trimmed by 4 bases and J by 7 bases, 8 bases remained unmatched. CDR3 bases: TGTGCCAGCAGTTCCTCGGGTAGCGGGAGAAATGAGCAGTTCTTC. It is translated as CASSSSGSGRNEQFF.

This clone was recorded only once. The rearrangement joins TRBV6-5 to TRBJ1-3; D is unresolved. V was trimmed by 2 bases and J by 0 bases, leaving 5 bases between them. The CDR3 totals 14 residues. Germline V gene lookup returns CDR1 MNHEY and CDR2 SVGAGI. CDR3 residues: CASSYSSSGNTIYF. CDR3 coding DNA: TGTGCCAGCAGTTACAGCAGCTCTGGAAACACCATATATTTT.

This clone was detected only once. V and J are TRBV18 and TRBJ2-1; D call uncertain. The V end lost 3 bases, the J end lost 8 bases, and 5 bases lay between the germline ends. This CDR3 is 11 amino acids long. The germline V gene encodes CDR1 KGHSH and CDR2 LQKENI. The CDR3 DNA follows: TGTGCCAGCTCACCGAAGGATGAGCAGTTCTTC. Amino acids: CASSPKDEQFF. The variable domain in full, completed from reference TRBV18 and TRBJ2-1, reads NAGVMQNPRHLVRRRGQEARLRCSPMKGHSHVYWYRQLPEEGLKFMVYLQKENIIDESGMPKERFSAEFPKEGPSILRIQQVVRGDSAAYFCASSPKDEQFFGPGTRLTVL.

The CDR3 coding sequence is TGTGCCAGCAGCCTAGAGGGGGGCCCTGAAGCTTTCTTT. This encodes CASSLEGGPEAFF. The rearrangement joins TRBV9 to TRBJ1-1, with TRBD1 as a possible D gene (6 bases). The CDR3 is 13 amino acids. V lost 4 bases and J lost 6, with 13 bases in between. CDR1 is SGDLS, CDR2 YYNGEE, per germline.

The J gene is TRBJ2-5, the V gene TRBV4-3; 9 nucleotides line up with TRBD2. The CDR3 length is 17 residues. The V gene end was trimmed by 1 base and the J gene end by 4 bases; junction bases not matched to a gene: 10. In germline, CDR1 is LGHNA, CDR2 YSLEER. Written as DNA, the CDR3 is TGCGCCAGCAGCCAAGCTCTAGGTTCACTAGCGGGAGAGACCCAGTACTTC. Protein sequence: CASSQALGSLAGETQYF.

This chain connects TRBV5-6 to TRBJ1-6; 7 bases are shared with TRBD1. Germline assignment: CDR1 SGHDT and CDR2 YYEEEE. CDR3 length: 14 residues. V lost 4 bases and J lost 4; bases outside the gene matches: 2. CDR3 DNA sequence: TGTGCCAGCAGCGTCAGGGGGTATAATTCACCCCTCCACTTT. Amino acid sequence: CASSVRGYNSPLHF.

The V and J genes are TRBV29-1 and TRBJ2-7; the D call may be TRBD1 or TRBD2 (5 bases each). Between the trimmed V and J ends, which lost 5 bases and 3 bases, there was a span of 11 bases. The CDR3 has 12 amino acids. CDR1 SQVTM and CDR2 ANQGSEA come from the germline V gene. The CDR3 is CSVRDGIYEQYF. DNA for the CDR3: TGCAGCGTTCGGGACGGTATCTACGAGCAGTACTTC.